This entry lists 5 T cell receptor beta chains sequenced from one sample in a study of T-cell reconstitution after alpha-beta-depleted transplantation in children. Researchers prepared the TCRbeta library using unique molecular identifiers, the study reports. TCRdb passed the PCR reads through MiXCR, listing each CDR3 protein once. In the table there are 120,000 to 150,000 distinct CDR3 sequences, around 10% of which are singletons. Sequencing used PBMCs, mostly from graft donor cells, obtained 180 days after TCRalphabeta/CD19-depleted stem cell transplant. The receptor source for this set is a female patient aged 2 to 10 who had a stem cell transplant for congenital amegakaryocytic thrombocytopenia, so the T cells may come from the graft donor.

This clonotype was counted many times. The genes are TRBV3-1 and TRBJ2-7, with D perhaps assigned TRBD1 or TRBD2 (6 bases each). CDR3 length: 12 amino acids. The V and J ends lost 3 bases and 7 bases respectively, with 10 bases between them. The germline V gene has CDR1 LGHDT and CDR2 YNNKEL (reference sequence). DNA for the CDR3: TGTGCCAGCAGCCACGGGGGCCATGAGCAGTACTTC. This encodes CASSHGGHEQYF.

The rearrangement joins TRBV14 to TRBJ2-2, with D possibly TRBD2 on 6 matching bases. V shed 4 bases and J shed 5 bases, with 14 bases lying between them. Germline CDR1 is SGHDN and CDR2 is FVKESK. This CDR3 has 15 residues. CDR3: CASSPRLGATGELFF. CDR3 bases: TGTGCCAGCAGCCCGCGACTAGGAGCGACCGGGGAGCTGTTTTTT.

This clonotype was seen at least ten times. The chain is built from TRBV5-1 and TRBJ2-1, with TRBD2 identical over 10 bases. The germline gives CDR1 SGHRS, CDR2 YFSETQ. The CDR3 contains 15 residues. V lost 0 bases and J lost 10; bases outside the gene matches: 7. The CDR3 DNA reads TGCGCCAGCAGCTTGGTACTAGCGGGAAACTCGGAGCAGTTCTTC. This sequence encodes CASSLVLAGNSEQFF.

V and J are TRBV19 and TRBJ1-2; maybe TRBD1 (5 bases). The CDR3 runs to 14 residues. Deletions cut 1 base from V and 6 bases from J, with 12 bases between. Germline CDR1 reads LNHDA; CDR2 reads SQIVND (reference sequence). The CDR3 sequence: CASSIGGRVNGYTF. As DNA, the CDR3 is TGTGCCAGTAGTATAGGGGGCAGAGTTAATGGCTACACCTTC. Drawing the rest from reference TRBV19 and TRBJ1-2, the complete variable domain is DGGITQSPKYLFRKEGQNVTLSCEQNLNHDAMYWYRQDPGQGLRLIYYSQIVNDFQKGDIAEGYSVSREKKESFPLTVTSAQKNPTAFYLCASSIGGRVNGYTFGSGTRLTVV.

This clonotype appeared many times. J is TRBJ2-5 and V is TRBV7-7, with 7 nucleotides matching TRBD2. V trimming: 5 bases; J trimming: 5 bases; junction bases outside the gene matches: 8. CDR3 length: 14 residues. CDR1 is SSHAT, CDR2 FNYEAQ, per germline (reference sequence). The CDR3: CASSSGNEPETQYF. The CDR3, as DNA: TGTGCCAGCAGCAGCGGGAACGAGCCGGAGACCCAGTACTTC.